This T cell receptor beta chain was captured by sequencing in a study of T cells after posttransplantation cyclophosphamide. Profiling relied on immunoSEQ multiplex PCR, and the TCRdb table lists in-frame clones only, not all of them. The sample gives about 21,000 clones, roughly 98% of which show up once; 0.13% is in the top ten. The naive gate required viable CD3+CD4+ or CD3+CD8+ cells with CCR7+CD45RA+CD45RO-CD95-CD27+CD28+ phenotype. On this clone: Its antigen is currently unknown.

This CDR3 is built from 16 residues. Trimming removed 5 bases from V and 5 bases from J; junction bases left unmatched: 11. From germline, CDR1 is SGHAT and CDR2 FQNNGV. Overall study results and limits: TRB overlap between skin or GI tissue T cells and blood was limited.

This clonotype was sampled from a middle-aged man in good health, CMV-negative, and a related stem cell transplant donor. Sequencing input: naive CD8+ T cells sorted from PBMCs. The V and J genes are TRBV11-2 and TRBJ1-1, with TRBD1 identical over 10 bases. As DNA, the CDR3 is TGTGCCAGCAGCCCACACGCGGGACAGGGGTGGACTGAAGCTTTCTTT. It codes for CASSPHAGQGWTEAFF.